This entry lists 23 T cell receptor beta chains sequenced from one sample in a study of chemoradiotherapy in HPV16-positive cancers (dated by TCRdb to between 2021 and 2024). To prepare the library, the immunoSEQ multiplex PCR assay was applied. TCRdb holds this immuneACCESS table with in-frame rearrangements only. Some clones are missing; in checked studies, unresolved V genes explain under half, and the rest has no known cause. This sample gives around 13,000 clones in total; roughly 70% of them show up just once. The ten largest clones add up to around 8% of the sample. This sample was gathered from a patient who underwent chemoradiotherapy. The receptors were sampled from a human donor with HPV-associated anogenital cancer.

The J gene is TRBJ2-1, the V gene TRBV4-1, with a weak D call TRBD1 (6 bases). Deletions cut 0 bases from V and 7 bases from J, with 28 bases between. CDR1 is MGHRA and CDR2 is YSYEKL in the germline V gene. This CDR3 spans 20 amino acids. The CDR3 loop reads CASSQDGGSRPGTHWNEQFF. CDR3 in DNA: TGCGCCAGCAGCCAAGATGGGGGTAGCCGGCCGGGGACACACTGGAATGAGCAGTTCTTC.

The chain joins TRBV28 to TRBJ1-1; no definite D call. The germline CDR1 and CDR2 sequences are MDHEN and SYDVKM. Trimming stripped 3 bases from V and 0 bases from J, with 20 bases between. This CDR3 is built from 18 residues. CDR3 sequence (DNA): TGTGCCAGCAGTTTCGCACGGGGAAATGTGGGCATGAACACTGAAGCTTTCTTT. Translating gives CASSFARGNVGMNTEAFF.

Details on this clone: At the DNA level, this CDR3 is encoded by other sequences in the same sample as well. The chain carries TRBV7-2 and TRBJ2-7; possibly TRBD1 or TRBD2 for D (5 bases each). In germline, CDR1 is SGHTA, CDR2 FQGNSA. The CDR3 is 13 residues long. V lost 3 bases, J lost 0 bases, and 6 bases lay in between. The CDR3 spells CASSFGGSYEQYF. The CDR3 coding sequence is TGTGCCAGCAGCTTTGGGGGCTCCTACGAGCAGTACTTC.

This clone has just one count. This rearrangement joins TRBV18 to TRBJ1-1, with D possibly matching TRBD1 (5 bases). Germline-derived CDR1 and CDR2 are KGHSH and LQKENI. This CDR3 spans 13 amino acids. V dropped 8 bases and J dropped 1 base, with 11 bases sitting between them. DNA of the CDR3: TGTGCCAGCACCGCAGACAGGAACACTGAAGCTTTCTTT. Its protein product is CASTADRNTEAFF.

This clone was counted between two and nine times. The chain couples TRBV18 to TRBJ2-7; 12 nucleotides line up with TRBD1. V lost 2 bases and J lost 5; bases outside the gene matches: 10. This CDR3 region has 17 residues. The germline gives CDR1 KGHSH, CDR2 LQKENI. CDR3 amino acids: CASSPVPTGTGGHEQYF. CDR3 DNA: TGTGCCAGCTCACCAGTCCCGACCGGGACAGGGGGCCACGAGCAGTACTTC.

The chain carries TRBV19 and TRBJ2-7; D remains ambiguous. The CDR3 has 14 residues. Between the trimmed V and J ends, which lost 3 bases and 2 bases, there was a span of 11 bases. Germline V gives CDR1 LNHDA, CDR2 SQIVND (reference sequence). In DNA, the CDR3 is TGTGCCAGTAGTATGAACCAACGGACCTACGAGCAGTACTTC. Translated, it gives CASSMNQRTYEQYF.

The V and J genes are TRBV5-4 and TRBJ2-5; TRBD2 might be the D (5 bases). Trimming removed 4 bases from V and 5 bases from J, with 15 bases in between. This CDR3 is 14 amino acids long. Germline V gives CDR1 SGHNT, CDR2 YYREEE (reference sequence). The CDR3 DNA follows: TGTGCCAGCAGCCCACGGGGTGTGAGGGAGACCCAGTACTTC. Its protein product is CASSPRGVRETQYF.

This clone appeared a few times. This chain links TRBV15 with TRBJ2-7; perhaps TRBD1 as D (7 bases). Trimming stripped 2 bases from V and 6 bases from J, with 20 bases between. The CDR3 extends over 16 amino acids. Germline assignment: CDR1 LNHNV and CDR2 YYDKDF (reference sequence). Here the CDR3 DNA reads TGTGCCACCAGCAGAATGGGAAGCGGAGGGGGCTCCGAGCAGTACTTC. Protein sequence: CATSRMGSGGGSEQYF.

The V gene is TRBV5-8, the J gene TRBJ2-4, with D tentatively TRBD2 (6 bases). CDR3 size: 17 residues. V lost 5 bases, J lost 5 bases, and 23 bases lay in between. Germline CDR1 SGHTS, CDR2 YDEGEE. In nucleotides, the CDR3 is TGTGCCAGCAGTTCAAGGGGCCTCCGGAGGGCCCAAAACATTCAGTACTTC. Translation gives CASSSRGLRRAQNIQYF.

The genes are TRBV18 and TRBJ2-1; 7 bases align to TRBD1. The V segment lost 3 bases and the J segment 4 bases; nucleotides outside the gene matches: 15. Germline CDR1 reads KGHSH; CDR2 reads LQKENI. This CDR3 is 18 amino acids long. The CDR3 bases are TGTGCCAGCTCACCGAAACTAAAATGGGACAGAATATACAATGAGCAGTTCTTC. Encoded protein: CASSPKLKWDRIYNEQFF.

The chain has TRBV19 and TRBJ2-2; no firm D call. The CDR3 is 15 amino acids. V was trimmed by 11 bases and J by 0 bases, leaving 16 bases between them. CDR1 is LNHDA and CDR2 is SQIVND in the germline V gene (reference sequence). The CDR3 here is CASVDPRANTGELFF. The DNA of the CDR3 is TGTGCCTCAGTAGATCCTCGCGCGAACACCGGGGAGCTGTTTTTT. Filled out from reference TRBV19 and TRBJ2-2, the complete variable domain reads DGGITQSPKYLFRKEGQNVTLSCEQNLNHDAMYWYRQDPGQGLRLIYYSQIVNDFQKGDIAEGYSVSREKKESFPLTVTSAQKNPTAFYLCASVDPRANTGELFFGEGSRLTVL.

This chain joins TRBV30 and TRBJ2-3, with a possible D match to TRBD2 (7 bases). The germline V gene has CDR1 GTSNPN and CDR2 SVGIG (reference sequence). Trimming took 2 bases from V and 0 from J, leaving 21 bases between them. The CDR3 sequence is 18 residues long. CDR3 coding DNA: TGTGCCTGGAGTCGGGAGGCGGGGGCCCCCTTCAGCACAGATACGCAGTATTTT. Translated, it gives CAWSREAGAPFSTDTQYF.

This clone has only a few counts. The CDR3 coding sequence is TGCGCCAGCAGCCACTCCTTCGATGAGCAGTTCTTC. Its translation is CASSHSFDEQFF. The chain combines TRBV4-1 with TRBJ2-1; D not resolved. V dropped 3 bases and J dropped 8 bases, with 8 bases sitting between them. The CDR3 extends over 12 amino acids. Germline lookup yields CDR1 MGHRA and CDR2 YSYEKL.

The V and J genes are TRBV28 and TRBJ2-5, with D tentatively TRBD2 (6 bases). The assigned J gene may be wrong: the sequence end matches TRBJ2-7 better. The CDR3 covers 15 residues. Germline V gene data show CDR1 as MDHEN and CDR2 as SYDVKM. The CDR3 DNA is TGTGCCAGCAGTCCCCCCGCTAGCGTGATTTACGAGCAGTACTTC. It specifies CASSPPASVIYEQYF.

This clone has a single count. The chain joins TRBV15 to TRBJ2-7, with a tentative D call TRBD2 (6 bases). Germline-derived CDR1 and CDR2 are LNHNV and YYDKDF (reference sequence). This CDR3 contains 11 residues. The V end lost 5 bases, the J end lost 7 bases, and 9 bases lay between the germline ends. The CDR3 DNA sequence: TGTGCCACCAGCGGGGACTCTGAGCAGTACTTC. This codes for CATSGDSEQYF.

This rearrangement joins TRBV21-1 to TRBJ2-7; TRBD2 was called by the table and not checked on the DNA. TRBV21-1 is classified as a pseudogene. The CDR3 totals 12 residues. CDR3 region: CAGPTSTYEQYF. The CDR3 region has the DNA TGTGCCGGACCGACTAGCACCTACGAGCAGTACTTC.

This chain uses TRBV4-1 with TRBJ2-6; a possible D gene is TRBD1 (5 bases). Germline V CDR1 and CDR2: MGHRA, YSYEKL. This CDR3 is built from 17 residues. The germline V and J ends were trimmed by 1 base and 0 bases, with 10 bases remaining between them. The chain's CDR3 is CASSQVGRGSGANVLTF. In nucleotides, the CDR3 is TGCGCCAGCAGCCAAGTAGGAAGGGGCTCTGGGGCCAACGTCCTGACTTTC.

The genes are TRBV4-2 and TRBJ2-1; TRBD2 aligns across 12 bases. Per the germline V gene, CDR1 is LGHNA and CDR2 is YNFKEQ. CDR3 size: 16 residues. Losses at the gene ends were 1 base for V and 3 bases for J; bases not matched to a gene: 1. Written as DNA, the CDR3 is TGTGCCAGCAGCCAAGCGACTAGCGGGAGCTACAATGAGCAGTTCTTC. Translating it yields CASSQATSGSYNEQFF.

This clone has a handful of counts. V is TRBV5-4 and J is TRBJ1-1; D gene uncertain. The length of the CDR3 is 14 residues. Germline CDR1 and CDR2: SGHNT and YYREEE (reference sequence). Deletions cut 0 bases from V and 0 bases from J, with 6 bases between. CDR3 sequence (DNA): TGTGCCAGCAGCTTGGAAGCAATGAACACTGAAGCTTTCTTT. It yields the protein CASSLEAMNTEAFF.

This clone is a singleton in its sample. The rearrangement joins TRBV9 to TRBJ2-7, with D unclear. The CDR3 extends over 14 amino acids. The V end lost 2 bases, the J end lost 3 bases, and 12 bases lay between the germline ends. The germline V gene has CDR1 SGDLS and CDR2 YYNGEE. This CDR3 reads CASSVADVNYEQYF. CDR3 nucleotide sequence: TGTGCCAGCAGCGTTGCGGACGTTAACTACGAGCAGTACTTC. The full variable domain, completed using reference TRBV9 and TRBJ2-7, is DSGVTQTPKHLITATGQRVTLRCSPRSGDLSVYWYQQSLDQGLQFLIQYYNGEERAKGNILERFSAQQFPDLHSELNLSSLELGDSALYFCASSVADVNYEQYFGPGTRLTVT.

V gene TRBV6-5 combines with J gene TRBJ2-1, with TRBD2 matching over 7 bases. Germline V gene sequence: CDR1 MNHEY, CDR2 SVGAGI. The CDR3 length is 13 residues. V trimming: 8 bases; J trimming: 5 bases; junction bases outside the gene matches: 6. The DNA for the CDR3 is TGTGCCAGCGCAGCGGGACGGAACAATGAGCAGTTCTTC. Protein product: CASAAGRNNEQFF.

The V gene is TRBV5-4, the J gene TRBJ2-7; 9 bases align to TRBD1. Germline CDR1 is SGHNT and CDR2 is YYREEE (reference sequence). The junction had 5 bases not matched to a gene; V was cut back by 0 bases and J by 7 bases. The CDR3 has 14 residues. In DNA form, the CDR3 reads TGTGCCAGCAGCTTGGGGGACAGGGTGGAAGAGCAGTACTTC. Translating gives CASSLGDRVEEQYF.

Only a few counts were recorded for this clone. The rearrangement joins TRBV27 to TRBJ1-3; no firm D call. From germline, CDR1 is MNHEY and CDR2 SMNVEV (reference sequence). The CDR3 sequence is 14 residues long. The ends were cut back, 3 bases at V and 1 base at J, with 7 bases in the middle. CDR3 in DNA: TGTGCCAGCAGTTTTACCCCATCTGGAAACACCATATATTTT. Translated, it gives CASSFTPSGNTIYF.